This TCR beta chain was profiled in a study of blood T cell repertoires in COVID-19. Looking at the study overall: Specimens from acute and convalescent COVID-19 originated in the United States, Italy and Spain.

In germline, CDR1 is SGHAT, CDR2 FQNNGV. The length of the CDR3 is 15 residues. V lost 5 bases and J 8 bases, leaving 16 bases between the germline ends. The table came from immunoSEQ multiplex PCR; TCRdb's copy has only in-frame clones and leaves some out. Of roughly 100,000 clones detected, about four fifths appear once; the ten largest clones hold about 9.9%. The receptor was derived from a man aged 40-55 years with active or convalescent COVID-19. This chain links TRBV11-2 with TRBJ1-6; a possible D gene is TRBD1 (6 bases). Sequencing was carried out using peripheral blood. In DNA, the CDR3 is TGTGCCAGCAGCAAAACAGGGTCCTGGGATTCACCCCTCCACTTT. Amino acid sequence: CASSKTGSWDSPLHF.